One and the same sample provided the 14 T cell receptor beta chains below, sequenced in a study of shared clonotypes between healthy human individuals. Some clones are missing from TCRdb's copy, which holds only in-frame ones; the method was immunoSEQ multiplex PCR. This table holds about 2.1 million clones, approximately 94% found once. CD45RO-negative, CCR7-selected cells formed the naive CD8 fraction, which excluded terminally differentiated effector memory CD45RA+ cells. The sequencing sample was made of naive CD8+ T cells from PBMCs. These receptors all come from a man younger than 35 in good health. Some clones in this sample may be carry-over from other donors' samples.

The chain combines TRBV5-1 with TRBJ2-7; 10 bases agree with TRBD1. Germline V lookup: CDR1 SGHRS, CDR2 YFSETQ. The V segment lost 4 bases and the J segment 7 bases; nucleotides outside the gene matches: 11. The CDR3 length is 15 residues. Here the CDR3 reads CASSIRQGASDEQYF. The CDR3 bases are TGCGCCAGCAGCATTCGACAGGGGGCTTCGGATGAGCAGTACTTC.

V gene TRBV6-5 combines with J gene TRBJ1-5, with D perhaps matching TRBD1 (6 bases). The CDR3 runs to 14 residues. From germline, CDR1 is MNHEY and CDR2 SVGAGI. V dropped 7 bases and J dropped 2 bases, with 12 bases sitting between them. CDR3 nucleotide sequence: TGTGCCAGCACACAATACAGGGGCAATCAGCCCCAGCATTTT. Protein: CASTQYRGNQPQHF.

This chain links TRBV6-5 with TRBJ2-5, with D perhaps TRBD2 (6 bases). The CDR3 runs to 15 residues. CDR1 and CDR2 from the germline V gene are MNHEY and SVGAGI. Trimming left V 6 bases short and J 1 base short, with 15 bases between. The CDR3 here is CASRTGVWGQETQYF. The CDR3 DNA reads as TGTGCCAGCAGAACGGGAGTGTGGGGCCAAGAGACCCAGTACTTC.

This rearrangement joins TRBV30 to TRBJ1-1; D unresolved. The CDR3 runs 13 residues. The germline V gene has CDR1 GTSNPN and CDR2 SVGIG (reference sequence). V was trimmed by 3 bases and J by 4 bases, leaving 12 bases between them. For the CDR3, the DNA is TGTGCCTGGAGAATAAACTCTGGCACTGAAGCTTTCTTT. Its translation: CAWRINSGTEAFF.

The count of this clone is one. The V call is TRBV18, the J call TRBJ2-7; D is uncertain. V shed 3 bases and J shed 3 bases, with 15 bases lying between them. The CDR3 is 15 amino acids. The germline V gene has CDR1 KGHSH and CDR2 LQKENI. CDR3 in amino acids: CASSPTTASHYEQYF. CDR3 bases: TGTGCCAGCTCACCGACCACGGCCTCACACTACGAGCAGTACTTC. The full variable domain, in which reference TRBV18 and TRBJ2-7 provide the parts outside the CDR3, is NAGVMQNPRHLVRRRGQEARLRCSPMKGHSHVYWYRQLPEEGLKFMVYLQKENIIDESGMPKERFSAEFPKEGPSILRIQQVVRGDSAAYFCASSPTTASHYEQYFGPGTRLTVT.

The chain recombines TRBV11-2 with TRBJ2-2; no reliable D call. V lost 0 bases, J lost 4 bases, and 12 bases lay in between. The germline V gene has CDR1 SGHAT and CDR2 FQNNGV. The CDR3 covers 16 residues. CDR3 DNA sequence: TGTGCCAGCAGCTTAGAACGACTCCCGTTCACCGGGGAGCTGTTTTTT. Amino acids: CASSLERLPFTGELFF.

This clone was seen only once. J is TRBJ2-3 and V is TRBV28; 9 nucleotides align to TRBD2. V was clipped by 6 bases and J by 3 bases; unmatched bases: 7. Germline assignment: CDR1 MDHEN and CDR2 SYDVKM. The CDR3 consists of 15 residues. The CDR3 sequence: CASRVAGETTDTQYF. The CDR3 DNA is TGTGCCAGCAGGGTAGCGGGAGAGACGACAGATACGCAGTATTTT.

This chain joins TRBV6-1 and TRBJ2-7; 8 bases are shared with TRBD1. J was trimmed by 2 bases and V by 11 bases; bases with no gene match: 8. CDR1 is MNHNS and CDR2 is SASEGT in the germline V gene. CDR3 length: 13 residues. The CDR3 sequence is CAAPGGAPYEQYF. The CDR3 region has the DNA TGTGCCGCCCCAGGGGGCGCGCCCTACGAGCAGTACTTC.

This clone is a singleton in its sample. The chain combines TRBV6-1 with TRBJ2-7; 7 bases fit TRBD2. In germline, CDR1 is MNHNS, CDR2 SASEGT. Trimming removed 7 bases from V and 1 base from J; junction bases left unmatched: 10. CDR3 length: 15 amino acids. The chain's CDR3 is CASTPGGERSYEQYF. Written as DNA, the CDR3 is TGTGCCAGCACCCCTGGGGGGGAAAGGTCCTACGAGCAGTACTTC.

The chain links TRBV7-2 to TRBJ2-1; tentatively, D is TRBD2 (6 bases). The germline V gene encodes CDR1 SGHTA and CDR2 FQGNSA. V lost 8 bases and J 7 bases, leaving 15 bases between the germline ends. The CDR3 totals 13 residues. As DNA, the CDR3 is TGTGCCAGCCGGGAGTTTGGTCCAAATGAGCAGTTCTTC. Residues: CASREFGPNEQFF.

The CDR3 DNA is TGTGCCAGCACCTCCCGTCGGGACAGGGGCATCAATGAGCAGTTCTTC. Amino acids: CASTSRRDRGINEQFF. The chain couples TRBV7-9 to TRBJ2-1; 10 bases are shared with TRBD1. The CDR3 totals 16 residues. Germline assignment: CDR1 SEHNR and CDR2 FQNEAQ (reference sequence). V was clipped by 7 bases and J by 6 bases; unmatched bases: 12. Full variable domain (remainder filled in from reference TRBV7-9 and TRBJ2-1): DTGVSQNPRHKITKRGQNVTFRCDPISEHNRLYWYRQTLGQGPEFLTYFQNEAQLEKSRLLSDRFSAERPKGSFSTLEIQRTEQGDSAMYLCASTSRRDRGINEQFFGPGTRLTVL.

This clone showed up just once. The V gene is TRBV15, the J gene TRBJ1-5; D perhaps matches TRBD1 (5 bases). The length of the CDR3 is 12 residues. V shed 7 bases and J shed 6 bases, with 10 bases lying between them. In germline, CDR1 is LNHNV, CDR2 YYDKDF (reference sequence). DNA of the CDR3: TGTGCCACCAAAGGGACGGGTCAGCCCCAGCATTTT. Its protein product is CATKGTGQPQHF.

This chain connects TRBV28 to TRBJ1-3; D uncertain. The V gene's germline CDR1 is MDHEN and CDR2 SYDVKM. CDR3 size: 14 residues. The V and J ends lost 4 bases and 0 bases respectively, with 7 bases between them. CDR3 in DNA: TGTGCCAGCAGTTCTGGCACCTCTGGAAACACCATATATTTT. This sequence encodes CASSSGTSGNTIYF.

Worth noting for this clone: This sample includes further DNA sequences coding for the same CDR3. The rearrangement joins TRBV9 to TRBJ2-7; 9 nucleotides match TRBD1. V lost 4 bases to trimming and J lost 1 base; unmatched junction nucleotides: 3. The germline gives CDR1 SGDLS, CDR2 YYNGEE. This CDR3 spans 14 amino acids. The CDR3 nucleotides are TGTGCCAGCAGCACCGGGACAGGGTCCTACGAGCAGTACTTC. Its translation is CASSTGTGSYEQYF. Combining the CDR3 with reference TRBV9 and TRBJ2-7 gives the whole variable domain DSGVTQTPKHLITATGQRVTLRCSPRSGDLSVYWYQQSLDQGLQFLIQYYNGEERAKGNILERFSAQQFPDLHSELNLSSLELGDSALYFCASSTGTGSYEQYFGPGTRLTVT.